These 18 T cell receptor beta chains came from one sample sequenced in a study of OX40 agonist ivuxolimab in advanced cancers. Assay: immunoSEQ multiplex PCR; the TCRdb copy retains only in-frame clones and omits some. The table includes 50,000 to 80,000 clones, roughly 86% detected once. The starting material was CD4+ or CD8+ T cells sorted from blood, obtained in a trial of the OX40 agonist ivuxolimab. All receptors come from an adult with an advanced solid tumor such as melanoma, head and neck, liver or kidney cancer.

The chain combines TRBV2 with TRBJ1-5, with D hard to call. The V gene lost 7 bases and the J gene lost 2 bases, with 12 bases spanning the gap. The CDR3 is made up of 14 amino acids. Germline lookup yields CDR1 SNHLY and CDR2 FYNNEI. The CDR3 loop reads CASTHKVGNQPQHF. In DNA form, the CDR3 reads TGTGCCAGCACTCATAAGGTGGGCAATCAGCCCCAGCATTTT.

The chain has TRBV5-4 and TRBJ1-6; D is perhaps TRBD1 (5 bases). V was pared by 9 bases and J by 4 bases, with 8 bases between. From germline, CDR1 is SGHNT and CDR2 YYREEE (reference sequence). The CDR3 is 12 residues long. CDR3 sequence: CATGLYNSPLHF. The CDR3 DNA sequence: TGTGCCACGGGGCTTTATAATTCACCCCTCCACTTT.

V gene TRBV6-6 combines with J gene TRBJ2-7, with 10 bases identical to TRBD2. The CDR3 length is 16 residues. With 6 bases clipped from V and 1 base from J, the junction kept 9 bases outside the gene matches. The germline V gene has CDR1 MNHNY and CDR2 SVGAGI (reference sequence). Here the CDR3 DNA reads TGTGCCAGCAGCGAGCGGGGGGGGTTTAGTTCCTACGAGCAGTACTTC. It codes for CASSERGGFSSYEQYF.

The chain uses TRBV19 and TRBJ2-1; TRBD1 matches 7 bases. The germline gives CDR1 LNHDA, CDR2 SQIVND (reference sequence). With 5 bases clipped from V and 2 bases from J, the junction kept 0 bases outside the gene matches. CDR3 length: 13 residues. The chain's CDR3 is CASSGTAYNEQFF. The CDR3 bases are TGTGCCAGTAGTGGGACAGCCTACAATGAGCAGTTCTTC.

V and J are TRBV18 and TRBJ2-2; TRBD1 aligns across 7 bases. This CDR3 comprises 15 residues. Germline CDR1 is KGHSH and CDR2 is LQKENI. V trimming: 3 bases; J trimming: 5 bases; junction bases outside the gene matches: 6. For the CDR3, the DNA is TGTGCCAGCTCACCGAACCCGACAGGGACCGGGGAGCTGTTTTTT. Protein product: CASSPNPTGTGELFF.

V is TRBV6-5 and J is TRBJ1-2; unclear D gene. The V end lost 0 bases, the J end lost 4 bases, and 6 bases lay between the germline ends. The CDR3 has 13 amino acids. Germline loops: CDR1 MNHEY, CDR2 SVGAGI. The CDR3 nucleotides are TGTGCCAGCAGTTACTCGATTGCCTATGGCTACACCTTC. This translates into CASSYSIAYGYTF.

This clone has just one count. The CDR3 spells CASSFGFNNEQFF. For the CDR3, the DNA is TGTGCCAGCAGCTTCGGATTCAACAATGAGCAGTTCTTC. The gene calls are TRBV7-2 and TRBJ2-1; D is ambiguous. This CDR3 has 13 residues. The germline V gene encodes CDR1 SGHTA and CDR2 FQGNSA. V shed 3 bases and J shed 5 bases, with 8 bases lying between them.

This chain links TRBV11-3 with TRBJ2-5; D possibly corresponds to TRBD1 (6 bases). This CDR3 region has 16 residues. V lost 1 base and J 5 bases, leaving 17 bases between the germline ends. Germline values: CDR1 SGHNT, CDR2 YENEEA. CDR3 sequence reads: CASSLVANRAVETQYF. The CDR3 DNA reads TGTGCCAGCAGCTTAGTAGCGAACAGGGCTGTCGAGACCCAGTACTTC.

The chain recombines TRBV6-5 with TRBJ2-7; D is undetermined. Trimming stripped 1 base from V and 0 bases from J, with 10 bases between. This CDR3 region has 15 residues. Germline loops: CDR1 MNHEY, CDR2 SVGAGI. CDR3 DNA: TGTGCCAGCAGTTACTTCATGGGGTCCTCCTACGAGCAGTACTTC. Amino acid sequence: CASSYFMGSSYEQYF.

This chain connects TRBV2 to TRBJ1-5; D is uncertain. The CDR3 is 14 residues long. The germline gives CDR1 SNHLY, CDR2 FYNNEI. Trimming shortened V by 2 bases and J by 3 bases, and 8 bases separated the two germline ends. The CDR3 bases are TGTGCCAGCAGTGAAAGGGAGTACAATCAGCCCCAGCATTTT. Its protein is CASSEREYNQPQHF. Combining the CDR3 with reference TRBV2 and TRBJ1-5 gives the whole variable domain EPEVTQTPSHQVTQMGQEVILRCVPISNHLYFYWYRQILGQKVEFLVSFYNNEISEKSEIFDDQFSVERPDGSNFTLKIRSTKLEDSAMYFCASSEREYNQPQHFGDGTRLSIL.

This chain links TRBV4-1 with TRBJ2-1; 8 nucleotides align to TRBD2. V shed 2 bases, J shed 7 bases, and the junction held 7 bases outside the gene matches. The CDR3 length is 15 residues. Germline V gene data show CDR1 as MGHRA and CDR2 as YSYEKL. The CDR3 DNA reads TGCGCCAGCAGCCAATTGGCCCGGGAGGGGAATGAGCAGTTCTTC. It is translated as CASSQLAREGNEQFF.

V is TRBV4-2 and J is TRBJ1-2; 7 bases are a match to TRBD1. The trim removed 0 bases at V and 8 bases at J, leaving 6 bases unmatched. The CDR3 has 14 amino acids. In germline, CDR1 is LGHNA, CDR2 YNFKEQ. The CDR3 nucleotides read TGTGCCAGCAGCCAAGATGTTACAGGGGTAGGCTACACCTTC. Its translation: CASSQDVTGVGYTF.

The chain uses TRBV11-2 and TRBJ2-7; tentative D call: TRBD1 (5 bases). The V gene's germline CDR1 is SGHAT and CDR2 FQNNGV. The V and J ends lost 2 bases and 5 bases respectively, with 16 bases between them. There are 15 residues in the CDR3. The CDR3 sequence is CASSLNPTELDEQYF. The CDR3 bases are TGTGCCAGCAGCTTAAACCCGACAGAACTCGACGAGCAGTACTTC.

About this clone: Other nucleotide sequences in the sample specify the same CDR3. The gene calls are TRBV30 and TRBJ2-3; 9 bases are a match to TRBD2. Germline CDR1 GTSNPN, CDR2 SVGIG (reference sequence). The CDR3 runs 14 residues. Germline trimming cut 4 bases from V and 0 bases from J; bases unmatched to any gene: 2. CDR3 sequence reads: CAWTSGTSTDTQYF. The CDR3 region has the DNA TGTGCCTGGACTAGCGGGACTAGCACAGATACGCAGTATTTT.

The V and J genes are TRBV5-1 and TRBJ2-5, with 7 bases matching TRBD1. Germline CDR1 is SGHRS and CDR2 is YFSETQ. This CDR3 spans 14 amino acids. Trimming removed 4 bases from V and 4 bases from J; junction bases left unmatched: 7. The CDR3 sequence is CASSRQGELETQYF. The CDR3 DNA reads as TGCGCCAGCAGCCGACAGGGCGAGTTAGAGACCCAGTACTTC.

V is TRBV4-3 and J is TRBJ2-7; D remains ambiguous. Germline CDR1 reads LGHNA; CDR2 reads YSLEER. The CDR3 runs to 15 residues. With 1 base removed from V and 3 bases from J, the gap between germline ends came to 13 bases. CDR3 amino acids: CASSQGVSPLYEQYF. The CDR3 DNA sequence: TGCGCCAGCAGCCAAGGTGTGTCCCCCCTCTACGAGCAGTACTTC.

Only one count was recorded for this clone. The CDR3 region is CASSQRNSNTEAFF. The CDR3 DNA is TGTGCCAGCAGCCAGCGAAACAGCAACACTGAAGCTTTCTTT. The gene calls are TRBV5-4 and TRBJ1-1; D is ambiguous. The ends were cut back, 4 bases at V and 2 bases at J, with 12 bases in the middle. This CDR3 has 14 amino acids. Germline-derived CDR1 and CDR2 are SGHNT and YYREEE (reference sequence).

V usage is TRBV5-1 and J usage is TRBJ2-5; 11 bases are shared with TRBD2. J was trimmed by 5 bases and V by 3 bases; bases with no gene match: 9. Germline V gene data show CDR1 as SGHRS and CDR2 as YFSETQ. The CDR3 spans 16 residues. CDR3 residues: CASSWGTSGVPETQYF. CDR3 in DNA: TGCGCCAGCAGCTGGGGGACTAGCGGAGTTCCTGAGACCCAGTACTTC. The whole variable domain, filled in from reference TRBV5-1 and TRBJ2-5, reads KAGVTQTPRYLIKTRGQQVTLSCSPISGHRSVSWYQQTPGQGLQFLFEYFSETQRNKGNFPGRFSGRQFSNSRSEMNVSTLELGDSALYLCASSWGTSGVPETQYFGPGTRLLVL.